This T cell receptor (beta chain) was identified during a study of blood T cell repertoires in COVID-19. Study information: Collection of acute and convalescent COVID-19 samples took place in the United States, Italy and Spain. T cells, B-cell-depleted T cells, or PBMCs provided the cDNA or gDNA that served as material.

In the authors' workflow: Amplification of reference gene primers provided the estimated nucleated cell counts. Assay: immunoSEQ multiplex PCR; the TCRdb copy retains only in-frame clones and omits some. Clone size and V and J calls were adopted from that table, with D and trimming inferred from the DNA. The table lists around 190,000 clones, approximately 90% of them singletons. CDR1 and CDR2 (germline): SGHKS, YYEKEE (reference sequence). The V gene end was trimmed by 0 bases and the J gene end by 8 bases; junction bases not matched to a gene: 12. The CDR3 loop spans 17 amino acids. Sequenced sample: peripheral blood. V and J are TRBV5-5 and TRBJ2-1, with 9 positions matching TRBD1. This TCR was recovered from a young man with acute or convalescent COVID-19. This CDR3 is CASSLAYRGLGADEQFF. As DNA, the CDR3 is TGTGCCAGCAGCTTGGCCTACAGGGGGCTAGGAGCCGATGAGCAGTTCTTC. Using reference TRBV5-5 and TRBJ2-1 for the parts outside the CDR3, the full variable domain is DAGVTQSPTHLIKTRGQQVTLRCSPISGHKSVSWYQQVLGQGPQFIFQYYEKEERGRGNFPDRFSARQFPNYSSELNVNALLLGDSALYLCASSLAYRGLGADEQFFGPGTRLTVL.